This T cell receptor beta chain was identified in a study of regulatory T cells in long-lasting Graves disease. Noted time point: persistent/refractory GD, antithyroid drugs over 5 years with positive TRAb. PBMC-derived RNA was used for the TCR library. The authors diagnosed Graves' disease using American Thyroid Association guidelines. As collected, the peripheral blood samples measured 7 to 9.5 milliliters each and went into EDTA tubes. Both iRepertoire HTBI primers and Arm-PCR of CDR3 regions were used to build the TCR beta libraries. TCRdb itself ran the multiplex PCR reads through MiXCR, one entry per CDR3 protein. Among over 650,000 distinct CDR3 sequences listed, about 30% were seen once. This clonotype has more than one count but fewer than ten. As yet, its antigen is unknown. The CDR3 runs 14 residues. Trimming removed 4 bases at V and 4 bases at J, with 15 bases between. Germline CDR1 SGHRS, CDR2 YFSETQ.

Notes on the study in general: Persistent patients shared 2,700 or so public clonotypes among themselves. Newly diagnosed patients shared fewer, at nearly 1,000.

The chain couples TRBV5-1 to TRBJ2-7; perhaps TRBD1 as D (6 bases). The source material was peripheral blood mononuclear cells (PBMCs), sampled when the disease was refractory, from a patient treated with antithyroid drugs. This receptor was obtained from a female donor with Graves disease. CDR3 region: CASSPTQGRYEQYF. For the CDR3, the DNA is TGCGCCAGCAGCCCGACACAGGGAAGATACGAGCAGTACTTC. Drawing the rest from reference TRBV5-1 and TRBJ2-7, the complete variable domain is KAGVTQTPRYLIKTRGQQVTLSCSPISGHRSVSWYQQTPGQGLQFLFEYFSETQRNKGNFPGRFSGRQFSNSRSEMNVSTLELGDSALYLCASSPTQGRYEQYFGPGTRLTVT.